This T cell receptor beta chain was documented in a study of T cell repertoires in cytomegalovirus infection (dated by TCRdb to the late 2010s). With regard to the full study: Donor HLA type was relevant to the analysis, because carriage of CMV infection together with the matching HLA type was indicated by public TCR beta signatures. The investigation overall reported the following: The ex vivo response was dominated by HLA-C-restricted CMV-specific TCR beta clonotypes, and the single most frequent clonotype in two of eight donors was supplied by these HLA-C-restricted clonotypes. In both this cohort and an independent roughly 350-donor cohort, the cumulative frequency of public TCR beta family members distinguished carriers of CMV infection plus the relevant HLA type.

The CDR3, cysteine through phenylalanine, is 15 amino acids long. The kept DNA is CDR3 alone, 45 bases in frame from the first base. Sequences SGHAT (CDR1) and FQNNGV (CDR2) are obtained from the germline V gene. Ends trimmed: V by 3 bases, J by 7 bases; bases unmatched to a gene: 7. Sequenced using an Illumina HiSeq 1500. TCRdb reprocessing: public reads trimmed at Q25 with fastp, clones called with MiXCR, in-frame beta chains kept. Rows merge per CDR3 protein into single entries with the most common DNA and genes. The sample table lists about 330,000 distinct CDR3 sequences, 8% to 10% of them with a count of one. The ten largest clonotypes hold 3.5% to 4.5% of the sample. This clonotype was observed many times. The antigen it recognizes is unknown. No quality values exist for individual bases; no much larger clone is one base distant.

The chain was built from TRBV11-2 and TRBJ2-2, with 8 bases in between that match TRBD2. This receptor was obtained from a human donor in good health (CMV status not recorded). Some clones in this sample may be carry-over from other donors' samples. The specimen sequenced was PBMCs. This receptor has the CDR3 CASSFNAGGLGELFF. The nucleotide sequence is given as TGTGCCAGCAGCTTCAATGCGGGAGGACTCGGGGAGCTGTTTTTT.